This T cell receptor (beta chain) was found in a study of blood T cell repertoires in COVID-19. The wider study: Acute-phase and convalescent COVID-19 samples originated in the United States, Italy and Spain. T cells, B-cell-depleted T cells, or PBMCs supplied cDNA or gDNA.

Germline assignment: CDR1 LGHDT and CDR2 YNNKEL (reference sequence). The CDR3 consists of 16 residues. V shed 1 base and J shed 2 bases, with 13 bases lying between them. Measured with immunoSEQ multiplex PCR; TCRdb has only the in-frame clones, and not every one. The sample shows roughly 78,000 clones, more than 75% of them seen only once. This receptor was obtained from an older woman with acute or convalescent COVID-19. The sample taken for sequencing was peripheral blood. The chain carries TRBV3-1 (or the pseudogene TRBV3-2) and TRBJ2-3; D is unresolved. The CDR3 sequence is CASSQGVSESTDTQYF. The CDR3 DNA sequence: TGTGCCAGCAGCCAAGGCGTCAGCGAATCCACAGATACGCAGTATTTT.